The 8 T cell receptor beta chains below come from one sample, sequenced in a study of cytomegalovirus exposure and HLA in healthy donors. The PCR had 60 Vbeta and 13 Jbeta primers. Sequencing used immunoSEQ multiplex PCR; TCRdb keeps in-frame clones, though not all of them. The sample yields 150,000 to 200,000 clones, roughly 80% seen once. Sequencing was done on a sample of PBMCs. These receptors came from a young woman in good health and CMV-seropositive.

The rearrangement joins TRBV11-1 to TRBJ1-1; weak D call: TRBD1 (5 bases). This CDR3 comprises 15 residues. V lost 5 bases, J lost 6 bases, and 19 bases lay in between. The V gene's germline CDR1 is SGHAT and CDR2 FQDESV (reference sequence). The CDR3 nucleotides are TGTGCCAGCAGCAGGGGTGTGGGAATTTCGGCTGAAGCTTTCTTT. This gives the protein CASSRGVGISAEAFF.

The CDR3 protein is CASTSRGAEQFF. The CDR3, as DNA: TGTGCCAGTACCTCGCGGGGGGCGGAGCAGTTCTTC. The chain carries TRBV19 and TRBJ2-1; 8 bases match TRBD2. Germline assignment: CDR1 LNHDA and CDR2 SQIVND (reference sequence). Unmatched junction bases numbered 6, after V lost 7 bases and J lost 10 bases. The CDR3 consists of 12 residues.

The gene calls are TRBV13 and TRBJ2-1; 7 positions agree with TRBD2. CDR1 PRHDT and CDR2 FYEKMQ come from the germline V gene (reference sequence). Germline trimming cut 2 bases from V and 8 bases from J; bases unmatched to any gene: 21. The CDR3 consists of 19 residues. The CDR3 is CASSLLGGFEVLIDHEQFF. The CDR3, as DNA: TGTGCCAGCAGCTTACTCGGGGGGTTCGAGGTTTTGATTGACCATGAGCAGTTCTTC.

This chain links TRBV19 with TRBJ2-3, with 8 bases aligning to TRBD2. CDR1 is LNHDA and CDR2 is SQIVND in the germline V gene (reference sequence). Trimming cost V 5 bases and J 9 bases; bases outside gene matches: 4. This CDR3 is 12 amino acids long. Here the CDR3 DNA reads TGTGCCAGTAGTGCTCGGGGGGGGACGCAGTATTTT. Encoded protein: CASSARGGTQYF. Complete variable domain (other parts from reference TRBV19 and TRBJ2-3): DGGITQSPKYLFRKEGQNVTLSCEQNLNHDAMYWYRQDPGQGLRLIYYSQIVNDFQKGDIAEGYSVSREKKESFPLTVTSAQKNPTAFYLCASSARGGTQYFGPGTRLTVL.

The rearrangement links TRBV2 to TRBJ2-2; 12 positions agree with TRBD2. Trimming took 7 bases from V and 4 from J; bases not matched to a gene: 10. CDR3 length: 17 amino acids. Germline V gene lookup returns CDR1 SNHLY and CDR2 FYNNEI. This CDR3 is CASTGTSGPRGTGELFF. The CDR3 coding sequence is TGTGCCAGCACCGGGACTAGCGGGCCTCGAGGCACCGGGGAGCTGTTTTTT.

This chain links TRBV2 with TRBJ1-4; no clear D gene. The CDR3 is made up of 14 amino acids. Germline CDR1 reads SNHLY; CDR2 reads FYNNEI. Trimming pared 6 bases from V and 2 bases from J, leaving 10 bases between. The CDR3, as DNA: TGTGCCAGCAGGAGGGAACAGACTAATGAAAAACTGTTTTTT. This gives the protein CASRREQTNEKLFF.

This chain links TRBV18 with TRBJ1-1; 9 bases agree with TRBD1. The V segment lost 3 bases and the J segment 4 bases; nucleotides outside the gene matches: 12. The CDR3 sequence is 17 residues long. Germline V CDR1 and CDR2: KGHSH, LQKENI. The CDR3 reads CASSPLLSGTGFTEAFF. The CDR3, as DNA: TGTGCCAGCTCACCCCTACTTTCCGGGACAGGGTTCACTGAAGCTTTCTTT.

The gene calls are TRBV15 and TRBJ2-5; 8 bases map to TRBD2. With 1 base clipped from V and 5 bases from J, the junction kept 3 bases outside the gene matches. This CDR3 has 14 residues. The germline V gene encodes CDR1 LNHNV and CDR2 YYDKDF (reference sequence). CDR3 region: CATSRGGGGETQYF. In DNA, the CDR3 is TGTGCCACCAGCAGAGGGGGCGGGGGGGAGACCCAGTACTTC.